One sample yielded the 26 T cell receptor beta chains listed below, sequenced in a study of CD8 T cells in Susac syndrome (dated by TCRdb to the late 2010s). Libraries were made using the immunoSEQ multiplex PCR assay. RNA was extracted with the RNeasy kit and roughly 0.5 to 1 ug was reverse transcribed using random hexamers. TCRdb cleaned the public reads at Q25 with fastp, built clones with MiXCR and kept in-frame beta chains. Duplicate CDR3 protein sequences are folded into a single record with the most common DNA and genes. In this sample the table shows roughly 150,000 distinct CDR3 sequences, roughly 95% of which occur a single time. In total, the top ten clones hold about 0.16% of the sample. The sequenced material came from CD4+ T cells from PBMCs. The receptors stem from a human donor with Susac syndrome.

J is TRBJ1-1 and V is TRBV6-6, with D possibly being TRBD1 (5 bases). The V gene's germline CDR1 is MNHNY and CDR2 SVGAGI (reference sequence). V gave up 5 bases and J gave up 5 bases, with 12 bases separating them. The CDR3 covers 13 residues. The CDR3 DNA sequence: TGTGCCAGCAGTACTCAGGGTCGAACTGAAGCTTTCTTT. It is translated as CASSTQGRTEAFF.

The chain joins TRBV29-1 to TRBJ2-1; D perhaps matches TRBD2 (7 bases). V dropped 5 bases and J dropped 2 bases, with 13 bases sitting between them. The CDR3 contains 14 residues. Germline V gene data show CDR1 as SQVTM and CDR2 as ANQGSEA. The CDR3 here is CSVKRGAPYNEQFF. DNA for the CDR3: TGCAGCGTTAAACGGGGGGCACCCTACAATGAGCAGTTCTTC.

The rearrangement joins TRBV14 to TRBJ2-7, with unresolved D. The CDR3 has 13 residues. Looked up from germline, CDR1 is SGHDN and CDR2 is FVKESK. Trimming took off 2 bases at V and 5 bases at J, with 10 bases between the two ends. The CDR3 sequence: CASSQKVSDEQYF. DNA for the CDR3: TGTGCCAGCAGCCAAAAGGTTTCAGACGAGCAGTACTTC. The complete variable domain, with remaining parts taken from reference TRBV14 and TRBJ2-7, reads EAGVTQFPSHSVIEKGQTVTLRCDPISGHDNLYWYRRVMGKEIKFLLHFVKESKQDESGMPNNRFLAERTGGTYSTLKVQPAELEDSGVYFCASSQKVSDEQYFGPGTRLTVT.

The chain carries TRBV9 and TRBJ1-5; D is ambiguous. Between the trimmed V and J ends, which lost 7 bases and 7 bases, there was a span of 9 bases. This CDR3 spans 11 amino acids. CDR1 is SGDLS, CDR2 YYNGEE, per germline. The CDR3: CASGSRQPQHF. The CDR3 DNA follows: TGTGCCAGCGGCTCACGGCAGCCCCAGCATTTT.

V usage is TRBV5-4 and J usage is TRBJ2-1; 7 nucleotides agree with TRBD1. Germline V CDR1 and CDR2: SGHNT, YYREEE (reference sequence). Germline trimming cut 5 bases from V and 4 bases from J; bases unmatched to any gene: 6. This CDR3 region has 14 residues. The CDR3, as DNA: TGTGCCAGCAGACTCCCGGGACAGTACAATGAGCAGTTCTTC. Amino acids: CASRLPGQYNEQFF.

V gene TRBV12-3 or TRBV12-4 combines with J gene TRBJ2-7; the D gene is possibly TRBD2 (5 bases). The CDR3 is made up of 12 amino acids. Trimming removed 4 bases at V and 6 bases at J, with 10 bases between. CDR3 sequence reads: CASSSTAGEQYF. In DNA form, the CDR3 reads TGTGCCAGCAGTTCCACCGCGGGCGAGCAGTACTTC.

The chain uses TRBV29-1 and TRBJ1-2; D is uncertain. The germline gives CDR1 SQVTM, CDR2 ANQGSEA. CDR3 length: 13 amino acids. V shed 0 bases and J shed 5 bases, with 10 bases lying between them. The CDR3 DNA reads TGCAGCGTTGAAGATCGAGGCTCTTATGGCTACACCTTC. It yields the protein CSVEDRGSYGYTF.

The chain is built from TRBV12-3 or TRBV12-4 and TRBJ2-1; 16 nucleotides agree with TRBD2. The CDR3 spans 16 residues. The trim removed 7 bases at V and 9 bases at J, leaving 9 bases unmatched. The DNA of the CDR3 is TGTGCCAGCACCCCGGGACTAGCGGGGGGGCGACGTGAGCAGTTCTTC. Encoded protein: CASTPGLAGGRREQFF.

The chain joins TRBV6-1 to TRBJ1-1, with a tentative D call TRBD1 (5 bases). This CDR3 region has 15 residues. CDR1 is MNHNS and CDR2 is SASEGT in the germline V gene. V lost 6 bases, J lost 1 base, and 15 bases lay in between. The CDR3 DNA reads TGTGCCAGCAGGCCGGGAAGGGGCGGGAACACTGAAGCTTTCTTT. Protein sequence: CASRPGRGGNTEAFF.

This clonotype came up once. The chain uses TRBV24-1 and TRBJ2-3; the match to TRBD2 covers 8 bases. CDR1 KGHDR and CDR2 SFDVKD come from the germline V gene. The CDR3 has 14 residues. V was pared by 3 bases and J by 8 bases, with 6 bases of the junction left unmatched. The DNA of the CDR3 is TGTGCCACCAGTGATGGCCGCCGGGGGGGTACGCAGTATTTT. It encodes CATSDGRRGGTQYF.

This chain uses TRBV9 with TRBJ2-6; tentatively, D is TRBD2 (5 bases). Deletions cut 1 base from V and 4 bases from J, with 9 bases between. CDR1 and CDR2 from the germline V gene are SGDLS and YYNGEE. This CDR3 spans 15 amino acids. The CDR3 is CASSVRGNGANVLTF. The CDR3 DNA reads TGTGCCAGCAGCGTAAGAGGGAACGGGGCCAACGTCCTGACTTTC.

V is TRBV10-3 and J is TRBJ2-3, with 10 bases lining up with TRBD2. The CDR3 has 14 residues. V gave up 9 bases and J gave up 2 bases; unmatched junction bases: 5. Germline V gives CDR1 ENHRY, CDR2 SYGVKD. The CDR3 DNA follows: TGTGCCATTAGCGGGGGGCTACCCACAGATACGCAGTATTTT. Translated: CAISGGLPTDTQYF.

This clonotype was observed a single time. The rearrangement uses TRBV7-2 and TRBJ2-3, with D uncertain. V was shortened by 5 bases and J by 11 bases, with 14 bases between the two germline ends. The CDR3 sequence is 12 residues long. The V gene's germline CDR1 is SGHTA and CDR2 FQGNSA. In DNA form, the CDR3 reads TGTGCCAGCAGCCCGCCAGCCAAGATGCAGTATTTT. The encoded protein is CASSPPAKMQYF.

The chain employs TRBV7-2 and TRBJ2-7, with D maybe TRBD2 (6 bases). Trimming took off 0 bases at V and 0 bases at J, with 9 bases between the two ends. This CDR3 is 15 amino acids long. The V gene's germline CDR1 is SGHTA and CDR2 FQGNSA. The CDR3: CASSLAVTSSYEQYF. CDR3 nucleotide sequence: TGTGCCAGCAGCTTAGCGGTGACTAGCTCCTACGAGCAGTACTTC. Full variable domain (outside the CDR3, taken from reference TRBV7-2 and TRBJ2-7): GAGVSQSPSNKVTEKGKDVELRCDPISGHTALYWYRQSLGQGLEFLIYFQGNSAPDKSGLPSDRFSAERTGGSVSTLTIQRTQQEDSAVYLCASSLAVTSSYEQYFGPGTRLTVT.

This clonotype was detected a few times. J is TRBJ2-7 and V is TRBV9; a weak D match, TRBD2 (5 bases). Germline assignment: CDR1 SGDLS and CDR2 YYNGEE. V lost 4 bases and J 0 bases, leaving 8 bases between the germline ends. The CDR3 is made up of 13 amino acids. The CDR3 is CASSRTDSYEQYF. For the CDR3, the DNA is TGTGCCAGCAGCCGGACTGACTCCTACGAGCAGTACTTC.

The chain uses TRBV25-1 and TRBJ1-6, with unresolved D. Trimming removed 3 bases from V and 8 bases from J, with 5 bases in between. The V gene's germline CDR1 is MGHDK and CDR2 SYGVNS. The CDR3 covers 12 residues. DNA of the CDR3: TGTGCCAGCAGTGACCCCGATTCACCCCTCCACTTT. It codes for CASSDPDSPLHF.

This chain joins TRBV7-3 and TRBJ1-2; D not resolved. Germline CDR1 SGHTA, CDR2 FQGTGA. This CDR3 spans 14 amino acids. Trimming cost V 0 bases and J 6 bases, with 11 bases left between them. The CDR3, as DNA: TGTGCCAGCAGCTTAACCCGGCAGAGCCATGGCTACACCTTC. Its protein product is CASSLTRQSHGYTF.

The J gene is TRBJ2-1, the V gene TRBV18; D unclear. Per the germline V gene, CDR1 is KGHSH and CDR2 is LQKENI. The CDR3 length is 13 residues. Trimming stripped 8 bases from V and 10 bases from J, with 18 bases between. CDR3 in amino acids: CASLVDEVGEQFF. CDR3 nucleotide sequence: TGTGCCAGCCTAGTGGACGAGGTAGGAGAGCAGTTCTTC.

The J gene is TRBJ1-3, the V gene TRBV5-1; 10 bases are a match to TRBD1. Germline-derived CDR1 and CDR2 are SGHRS and YFSETQ. The V and J ends lost 4 bases and 4 bases, in that order; junction bases with no gene match: 2. This CDR3 comprises 14 residues. CDR3 in amino acids: CASSPGQGGNTIYF. The CDR3 bases are TGCGCCAGCAGCCCGGGACAGGGGGGAAACACCATATATTTT.

This clonotype was observed once. J is TRBJ1-2 and V is TRBV20-1; D is perhaps TRBD1 (5 bases). Germline V gives CDR1 DFQATT, CDR2 SNEGSKA (reference sequence). V gave up 3 bases and J gave up 8 bases, with 25 bases separating them. The CDR3 runs 16 residues. This chain's CDR3 is CSARNRPHTTGQGYTF. DNA of the CDR3: TGCAGTGCTAGGAACAGGCCTCATACTACTGGCCAAGGCTACACCTTC.

The chain recombines TRBV6-5 with TRBJ2-7; 12 bases line up with TRBD2. The CDR3 sequence is 17 residues long. The germline gives CDR1 MNHEY, CDR2 SVGAGI. V was clipped by 0 bases and J by 2 bases; unmatched bases: 5. The DNA of the CDR3 is TGTGCCAGCAGTTACTCGATCCCTAGCGGGGGGGCCTACGAGCAGTACTTC. It specifies CASSYSIPSGGAYEQYF.

The chain has TRBV4-2 and TRBJ2-3; D may be TRBD1 or TRBD2 (5 bases each). CDR1 is LGHNA and CDR2 is YNFKEQ in the germline V gene. This CDR3 comprises 13 residues. Trimming removed 6 bases at V and 3 bases at J, with 10 bases between. CDR3 DNA sequence: TGTGCCAGCAGGGGGGTGGGTACAGATACGCAGTATTTT. This translates into CASRGVGTDTQYF.

V and J are TRBV10-3 and TRBJ2-5, with 8 bases lining up with TRBD2. Germline V gene data show CDR1 as ENHRY and CDR2 as SYGVKD. The CDR3 has 14 amino acids. V lost 4 bases, J lost 5 bases, and 6 bases stayed unmatched. Here the CDR3 reads CAISATSATETQYF. The CDR3 DNA reads as TGTGCCATCAGTGCGACTAGCGCGACGGAGACCCAGTACTTC.

This chain links TRBV15 with TRBJ2-1, with D tentatively TRBD1 (5 bases). V lost 1 base and J lost 0, with 7 bases in between. Germline values: CDR1 LNHNV, CDR2 YYDKDF (reference sequence). The CDR3 has 15 residues. The CDR3 spells CATSRARDSYNEQFF. The CDR3, as DNA: TGTGCCACCAGCAGAGCCAGGGACTCCTACAATGAGCAGTTCTTC.

This clonotype was seen only once. V is TRBV6-2 or TRBV6-3 and J is TRBJ2-5; perhaps D is TRBD1 or TRBD2 (5 bases each). The CDR3 totals 15 residues. Trimming left V 2 bases short and J 1 base short, with 11 bases between. Germline assignment: CDR1 MNHEY and CDR2 SVGEGT. The CDR3 sequence is CASSYGQGVQETQYF. For the CDR3, the DNA is TGTGCCAGCAGTTACGGGCAGGGAGTCCAAGAGACCCAGTACTTC.

The chain couples TRBV20-1 to TRBJ1-1; 8 bases map to TRBD1. The trim removed 6 bases at V and 8 bases at J, leaving 5 bases unmatched. Germline V gene lookup returns CDR1 DFQATT and CDR2 SNEGSKA (reference sequence). This CDR3 comprises 11 residues. CDR3 coding DNA: TGCAGTGCCCTAGACAGGGGAGAAGCTTTCTTT. Its protein is CSALDRGEAFF.